This T cell receptor beta chain was captured by sequencing in a study of siplizumab effects on memory and regulatory T cells. The V end lost 2 bases, the J end lost 2 bases, and 16 bases lay between the germline ends. The CDR3 is made up of 15 amino acids. Germline V gene sequence: CDR1 SQVTM, CDR2 ANQGSEA. Concerning this clone itself: Antigen specificity is unknown.

In each sample, some 9.6 x 10^4 TCR templates were assayed. The repertoire was sequenced with immunoSEQ multiplex PCR; TCRdb's copy has only in-frame clones and lacks some. The top ten clones hold about 0.34% of a sample with 90,000 to 140,000 clones, approximately 94% of them seen once. Study results and caveats: Alloreactive clones mapping to unstimulated subsets formed only a minor fraction. There was no confirmation of the suppressive function of proliferating Tregs from siplizumab cultures. Major contributors to the alloresponse seemed to be naive T cells, which also appeared more diverse than memory cells.

The chain recombines TRBV29-1 with TRBJ2-7; D ambiguous. Sequenced sample: CD4+ T cells sorted from blood. This receptor was identified in a human donor in good health. The CDR3 region has the DNA TGCAGCGTTGAACTTCGCGGTGGGCAAACCTACGAGCAGTACTTC. It encodes CSVELRGGQTYEQYF.